This T cell receptor beta chain was identified during a study of CD8+ T cells in alopecia areata. On this clone itself: Its antigen is undetermined.

CD4+ cells belonging to 4 or 5 patients, who were in the biomarker study, were further sorted into CD25+CD127- cells. Punch biopsies of lesional scalp, plus peripheral blood, were taken from alopecia areata patients. As the sequencing template, cDNA was produced by extracting RNA and reverse transcribing it. Produced via immunoSEQ multiplex PCR; TCRdb's table is partial and in-frame only. The table records around 20,000 clones, 60% to 70% of them present only once. The V gene lost 1 base and the J gene lost 3 bases, with 6 bases spanning the gap. This CDR3 spans 13 amino acids. Germline-derived CDR1 and CDR2 are KGHSH and LQKENI. Overall study results and limits: Among patients, TCR sharing was less clear than in mice, a difference possibly due in part to HLA diversity in the patient population. It was lesional scalp, especially alopecia totalis/universalis, that showed higher clonality than normal scalp.

V usage is TRBV18 and J usage is TRBJ1-1; D is uncertain. The clonotype comes from a human donor with alopecia areata. Material for sequencing was CD4+ Tregs sorted from blood. The CDR3: CASSPQEDTEAFF. The CDR3 DNA reads as TGTGCCAGCTCACCACAGGAGGACACTGAAGCTTTCTTT.